This TCR beta chain was captured in a study of cytomegalovirus exposure and HLA in healthy donors. Study context: An analysis done earlier identified more than 100 million unique TCR beta sequences from about 180 million T cells. Findings and caveats of the study: The study listed under 200 cytomegalovirus-associated TCR beta chains. Donors belonging to an Asian-associated ancestry cluster reportedly showed fewer N-insertions in productive TCRs than the roughly 670-donor mean, according to what a later analysis found.

This clone showed up just once. Its antigen is undetermined. PCR used 60 Vbeta primers and 13 Jbeta primers. Repertoires were generated with immunoSEQ multiplex PCR, while TCRdb's copy carries only in-frame clones and drops some. The sample has 89,000 or so clones; roughly 75% are singletons. Sequenced: PBMCs. The receptor comes from a man between 60 and 70 years old in good health and CMV-seronegative.

The CDR3 coding sequence is TGTGCCAGCTCACCGGCAAGTTTCAATCAGCCCCAGCATTTT. The encoded protein is CASSPASFNQPQHF. The chain uses TRBV18 and TRBJ1-5, with no clear D. The CDR3 sequence is 14 residues long. Germline V gene lookup returns CDR1 KGHSH and CDR2 LQKENI. V shed 3 bases and J shed 3 bases, with 9 bases lying between them.